This entry lists 3 T cell receptor beta chains sequenced from one sample in a study of T cell changes during pregnancy in multiple sclerosis. TCRdb's copy holds only in-frame clones and misses some; the assay was immunoSEQ multiplex PCR. The sample has some 93,000 clones; 91% are singletons. Material: peripheral blood, obtained after pregnancy. The receptors originated from a female donor in good health, enrolled as a control in a pregnancy study.

J is TRBJ2-1 and V is TRBV13; D is possibly TRBD2 (7 bases). The germline V gene has CDR1 PRHDT and CDR2 FYEKMQ (reference sequence). Trimming pared 8 bases from V and 12 bases from J, leaving 23 bases between. This CDR3 has 14 amino acids. DNA for the CDR3: TGTGCCAGCCACAAATGGGGCGGGGGCATAGGGCAGTTCTTC. This sequence encodes CASHKWGGGIGQFF.

The rearrangement uses TRBV4-3 and TRBJ2-1; TRBD2 is a possible D gene (7 bases). The germline gives CDR1 LGHNA, CDR2 YSLEER. The CDR3 sequence is 15 residues long. Trimming stripped 3 bases from V and 7 bases from J, with 16 bases between. The CDR3 region has the DNA TGCGCCAGCAGCCAGTCCGCGGGGGCACGGAATGAGCAGTTCTTC. It codes for CASSQSAGARNEQFF.

The chain couples TRBV6-5 to TRBJ2-3, with D unclear. Trimming took off 10 bases at V and 1 base at J, with 9 bases between the two ends. Germline assignment: CDR1 MNHEY and CDR2 SVGAGI. The CDR3 extends over 12 amino acids. CDR3 coding DNA: TGTGCCACCCTGGCCCGCACAGATACGCAGTATTTT. This sequence encodes CATLARTDTQYF.